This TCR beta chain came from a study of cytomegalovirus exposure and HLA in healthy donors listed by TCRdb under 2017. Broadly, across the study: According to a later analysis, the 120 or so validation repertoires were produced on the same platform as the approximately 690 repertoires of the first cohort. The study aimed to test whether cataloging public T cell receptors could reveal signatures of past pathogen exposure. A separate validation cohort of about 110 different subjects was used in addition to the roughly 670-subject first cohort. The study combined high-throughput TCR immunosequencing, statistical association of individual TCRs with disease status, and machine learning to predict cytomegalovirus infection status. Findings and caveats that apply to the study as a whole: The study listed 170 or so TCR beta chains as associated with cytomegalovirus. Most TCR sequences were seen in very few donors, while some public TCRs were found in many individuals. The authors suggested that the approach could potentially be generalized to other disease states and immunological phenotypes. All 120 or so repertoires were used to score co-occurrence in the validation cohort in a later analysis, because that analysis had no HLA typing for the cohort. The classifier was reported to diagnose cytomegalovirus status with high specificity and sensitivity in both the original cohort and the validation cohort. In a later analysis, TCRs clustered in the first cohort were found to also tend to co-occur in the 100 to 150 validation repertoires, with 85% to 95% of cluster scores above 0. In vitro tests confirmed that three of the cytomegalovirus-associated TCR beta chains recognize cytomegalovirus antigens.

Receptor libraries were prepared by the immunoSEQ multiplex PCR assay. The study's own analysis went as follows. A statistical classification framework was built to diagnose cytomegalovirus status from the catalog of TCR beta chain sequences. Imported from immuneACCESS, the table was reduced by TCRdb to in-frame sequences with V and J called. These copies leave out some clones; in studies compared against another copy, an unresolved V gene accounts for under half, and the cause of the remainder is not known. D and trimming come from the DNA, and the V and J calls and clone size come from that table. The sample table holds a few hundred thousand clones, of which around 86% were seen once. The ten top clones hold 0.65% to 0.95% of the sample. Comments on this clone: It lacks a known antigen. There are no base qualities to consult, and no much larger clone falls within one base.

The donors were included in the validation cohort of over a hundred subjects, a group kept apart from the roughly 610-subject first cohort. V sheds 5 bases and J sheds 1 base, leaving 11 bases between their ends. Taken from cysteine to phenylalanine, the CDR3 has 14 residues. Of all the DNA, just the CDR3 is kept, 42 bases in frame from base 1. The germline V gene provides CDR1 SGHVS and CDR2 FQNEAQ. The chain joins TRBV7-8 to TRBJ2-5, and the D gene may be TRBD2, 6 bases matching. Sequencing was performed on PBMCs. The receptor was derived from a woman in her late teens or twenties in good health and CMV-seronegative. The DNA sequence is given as TGTGCCAGCAGCCCGCGGGGCAGCCAAGAGACCCAGTACTTC. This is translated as CASSPRGSQETQYF.